What follows are 19 T cell receptor beta chains derived from one specimen sequenced in a study of tumor-infiltrating lymphocytes in primary liver carcinoma. The tissue used was unsorted bulk material of about 17-33 mg. RNA and DNA were co-extracted from it with the AllPrep DNA/RNA mini kit. A constant-region primer served to make TCR beta cDNA from roughly 500 ng total RNA. Three-round nested multiplex PCR performed with slightly modified ARM-PCR produced the TCR beta libraries. The study ran its first two PCR rounds for approximately 10 cycles each, using TRBV1-TRBV30 forward primers and a C-beta reverse primer. TCRdb processed the multiplex PCR reads anew with MiXCR; each CDR3 protein has one entry. The table records more than 95,000 distinct CDR3 sequences, around 83% of them present only once. The source material was liver tumor tissue from sampling region 3. As for subset: tumor region T3, left-lateral pole. All receptors derive from a man in his forties with primary liver carcinoma and hepatitis B virus infection.

This chain joins TRBV5-5 and TRBJ2-2, with 8 positions matching TRBD2. This CDR3 comprises 15 residues. Per germline, CDR1 SGHKS and CDR2 YYEKEE (reference sequence). The V and J ends lost 2 bases and 3 bases, in that order; junction bases with no gene match: 3. The CDR3 protein is CASSFLAGYTGELFF. CDR3 in DNA: TGTGCCAGCAGCTTCTTAGCGGGATACACCGGGGAGCTGTTTTTT.

Regarding this clonotype: This is likely a read error, given that the CDR3 carries no conserved phenylalanine or tryptophan at its end. The chain links TRBV10-2 to TRBJ2-7; 10 nucleotides match TRBD1. The CDR3 has 14 residues. CDR1 and CDR2 from the germline V gene are WSHSY and SAAADI. The CDR3 DNA sequence: TGCACCAGCAGCCGGGACAGGGGTATCAACGAGCAGTACTTG. Translation: CTSSRDRGINEQYL.

To note about this clonotype: At one boundary the junction diverges from the germline segment, which might be a read error. The chain combines TRBV7-9 with TRBJ2-5; D unresolved. The germline V gene encodes CDR1 SEHNR and CDR2 FQNEAQ (reference sequence). The CDR3 sequence is 11 residues long. The CDR3: CASSVKEAQYF. CDR3 coding DNA: TGTGCCAGCAGCGTGAAAGAGGCCCAATACTTC.

To note about this clonotype: One end of the junction fails to match germline, which may point to a read error. V gene TRBV11-2 combines with J gene TRBJ2-3; D remains unclear. The CDR3 consists of 14 residues. CDR1 and CDR2 (germline): SGHAT, FQNNGV. The CDR3 is CASSFDWNTDTQYF. For the CDR3, the DNA is TGTGCCAGTAGCTTTGACTGGAATACAGATACGCAGTACTTT. Variable domain in full (rest from reference TRBV11-2 and TRBJ2-3): EAGVAQSPRYKIIEKRQSVAFWCNPISGHATLYWYQQILGQGPKLLIQFQNNGVVDDSQLPKDRFSAERLKGVDSTLKIQPAKLEDSAVYLCASSFDWNTDTQYFGPGTRLTVL.

On this clonotype: A junction boundary mismatches the germline segment, possibly from a read error. The rearrangement uses TRBV6-1 and TRBJ1-5, with 7 positions matching TRBD1. This CDR3 comprises 14 residues. Germline-derived CDR1 and CDR2 are MNHNS and SASEGT. CDR3 nucleotides: TGTGCTAGCAGGATTGGGACAGACAACCAGCCCCAGCATTTT. It encodes CASRIGTDNQPQHF.

CDR3 DNA sequence: TGCAGCGTTGAATTTGACGATGAAGCTTTCTTT. Translation: CSVEFDDEAFF. The chain has TRBV29-1 and TRBJ1-1; D gene uncertain. Germline V CDR1 and CDR2: SQVTM, ANQGSEA. The CDR3 covers 11 residues. Trimming took 2 bases from V and 7 from J, leaving 8 bases between them.

This clonotype has a handful of counts. It may be a read error: a sequence one base away is much more abundant. Without the conserved terminal phenylalanine or tryptophan, this CDR3 likely stems from a read error. The CDR3 region is CAWKGVDLGGGEQFS. As DNA, the CDR3 is TGTGCCTGGAAAGGGGTTGACCTAGGGGGGGGTGAGCAGTTCTCC. This chain uses TRBV30 with TRBJ2-1; a weak D match, TRBD2 (7 bases). Between the trimmed V and J ends, which lost 4 bases and 9 bases, there was a span of 22 bases. The germline V gene has CDR1 GTSNPN and CDR2 SVGIG (reference sequence). The CDR3 is made up of 15 amino acids.

Regarding this clonotype: The junction differs from germline at one of its ends, possibly a read error. The chain links TRBV6-5 to TRBJ2-1; 7 nucleotides agree with TRBD2. Per the germline V gene, CDR1 is MNHEY and CDR2 is SVGAGI. The CDR3 is made up of 13 amino acids. CDR3 sequence reads: CTSSPRTGGELFF. The CDR3 nucleotides read TGTACCAGCAGTCCCCGTACGGGGGGTGAGCTGTTCTTC.

This chain uses TRBV7-2 with TRBJ2-3; 13 bases fit TRBD2. From germline, CDR1 is SGHTA and CDR2 FQGNSA. Trimming cost V 2 bases and J 0 bases; bases outside gene matches: 5. The CDR3 has 18 amino acids. The DNA of the CDR3 is TGTGCCAGCAGCTTATCTGGACTAGCGGGGGCGAGCACAGATACGCAGTATTTT. This gives the protein CASSLSGLAGASTDTQYF.

As to this clonotype: The junction departs from the called germline gene at one end, perhaps through a read error. The chain combines TRBV6-2 or TRBV6-3 with TRBJ2-7, with 7 bases lining up with TRBD2. The CDR3 sequence is 14 residues long. The V gene's germline CDR1 is MNHEY and CDR2 SVGEGT. CDR3 nucleotide sequence: TGTGCCAGCTGTTACTCGACTAGCTCCTACGGGCAGTACTTC. Its protein product is CASCYSTSSYGQYF.

The genes are TRBV10-2 and TRBJ2-7, with D possibly TRBD2 on 6 matching bases. The CDR3 is 13 amino acids. Germline V CDR1 and CDR2: WSHSY, SAAADI. The CDR3 spells CTGTRGVSYEQYF. For the CDR3, the DNA is TGCACCGGCACGCGGGGCGTCTCATACGAGCAGTACTTC.

A note on this clonotype: One end of the junction varies from germline; a read error may be responsible. The rearrangement uses TRBV2 and TRBJ2-1; weak D call: TRBD1 (5 bases). The CDR3 has 15 residues. Germline V gene sequence: CDR1 SNHLY, CDR2 FYNNEI. The CDR3 loop reads CASRHGTGRADEQFF. CDR3 coding DNA: TGTGCCAGCAGACATGGTACAGGCCGCGCGGATGAGCAGTTCTTT.

Comments on this clonotype: The junction differs from germline at one of its ends, possibly a read error. The chain couples TRBV11-2 to TRBJ2-3, with D maybe TRBD2 (6 bases). The CDR3 is made up of 19 amino acids. Germline V gene sequence: CDR1 SGHAT, CDR2 FQNNGV. This CDR3 reads CACSLSLGGRIVTKHMQYF. For the CDR3, the DNA is TGTGCCTGCAGCTTATCTTTGGGGGGTCGAATCGTTACAAAACATATGCAGTATTTT.

A word on this clonotype: A much bigger clone sits one base away, suggesting this may be a read error. The chain recombines TRBV7-2 with TRBJ2-3; weak D call: TRBD2 (6 bases). The CDR3 contains 18 residues. V dropped 1 base and J dropped 4 bases, with 21 bases sitting between them. Germline-derived CDR1 and CDR2 are SGHTA and FQGNSA. The CDR3 is CASSLVPAGTGDADTQYF. The CDR3 nucleotides read TGTGCCAGCAGCTTAGTCCCCGCGGGAACGGGAGATGCAGATACGCAGTATTTT.

Details on this clonotype: Because it lacks the conserved phenylalanine or tryptophan at the end, this CDR3 is likely a read error. Because the CDR3's place on the DNA is in doubt, the DNA is left out and the CDR3 is given as listed by TCRdb. This chain joins TRBV12-3 or TRBV12-4 and TRBJ2-5. The CDR3 numbers 13 amino acids, ends counted. CDR3: CASSVGDQETHYY.

Comments on this clonotype: The junction differs from germline at one of its ends, possibly a read error. The chain couples TRBV5-1 to TRBJ2-7, with TRBD2 matching over 9 bases. CDR3 size: 18 residues. Looked up from germline, CDR1 is SGHRS and CDR2 is YFSETQ. The CDR3 protein is CASRFRTSVTGGSYEPYF. CDR3 in DNA: TGCGCCAGCAGATTCAGGACTAGCGTAACTGGGGGAAGCTACGAGCCGTACTTC.

For this clonotype: The junction shows a germline mismatch at one end, possibly a read error. The rearrangement links TRBV4-3 to TRBJ2-2; the D gene is possibly TRBD1 (6 bases). Germline-derived CDR1 and CDR2 are LGHNA and YSLEER. This CDR3 is built from 18 residues. This CDR3 reads CASSQSGGRTLNTEEMFF. CDR3 coding DNA: TGCGCCAGCAGCCAATCTGGGGGCAGGACTCTGAACACCGAGGAGATGTTTTTT.

Worth noting for this clonotype: Here the CDR3 omits its conserved ending phenylalanine or tryptophan, so a read error is the likely source. The rearrangement uses TRBV11-2 and TRBJ1-5; D remains ambiguous. CDR3 length equals 14 residues. Germline CDR1 and CDR2: SGHAT and FQNNGV. Here the CDR3 DNA reads TGTGCCGGCAGCTCCCAGGACCCTAATCAGCCCCAGCATTAT. It is translated as CAGSSQDPNQPQHY.

With regard to this clonotype: One end of the junction is discordant with germline, which a read error may explain. This chain links TRBV4-2 with TRBJ1-4; D remains unclear. The CDR3 runs 13 residues. CDR1 is LGHNA and CDR2 is YNFKEQ in the germline V gene. The DNA for the CDR3 is TGTGCTAGCAGGCAGCCACACCGTGAAAAACTGTTTTTT. Translated, it gives CASRQPHREKLFF.